This TCR beta chain was obtained from a study of CD8 T cells in ankylosing spondylitis. Overall study results and limits: Earlier studies detected some motif variants in reactive arthritis synovial fluid and blood. Within ankylosing spondylitis blood, a TCR beta motif made up of roughly eight highly homologous variants appeared to be characteristic. CD8+ by phenotype, disease-linked clones were relatively rare in peripheral blood. Disease-linked clones reportedly concentrated significantly in matched ankylosing spondylitis synovial fluid.

Quantitative 5'-RACE with molecular barcodes was used to make the TCR beta libraries. MiXCR, run by TCRdb on the 5' RACE reads, gives a single entry per CDR3 protein. The sample has a few hundred thousand distinct CDR3 sequences; 7.5% to 9% are singletons. The ends were cut back, 0 bases at V and 7 bases at J, with 18 bases in the middle. This CDR3 is built from 17 residues. The germline gives CDR1 LNHNV, CDR2 YYDKDF (reference sequence). This clonotype has just a few counts. Its antigen remains unknown. V usage is TRBV15 and J usage is TRBJ2-2; D is perhaps TRBD1 or TRBD2 (5 bases each). This receptor was taken from a male donor with ankylosing spondylitis. Input material: blood, either unsorted or a sorted T cell fraction (not recorded which). The chain's CDR3 is CATSRDLGRAGFGELFF. The CDR3 DNA follows: TGTGCCACCAGCAGAGATCTGGGCAGGGCGGGCTTCGGGGAGCTGTTTTTT. Full variable domain (rest looked up from reference TRBV15 and TRBJ2-2): DAMVIQNPRYQVTQFGKPVTLSCSQTLNHNVMYWYQQKSSQAPKLLFHYYDKDFNNEADTPDNFQSRRPNTSFCFLDIRSPGLGDTAMYLCATSRDLGRAGFGELFFGEGSRLTVL.